Reported below is one TCR beta chain. The length of the CDR3 is 15 residues. Germline CDR1 reads SGHTA; CDR2 reads FQGNSA. The data are from a study of CXCR3-negative and CXCR3-positive naive CD8 T cells. UMI-labeled TRB cDNA libraries were prepared by 5' RACE. TCRdb reanalyzed the 5' RACE reads, giving one entry per CDR3 protein sequence and no DNA. In total, the table holds fewer than 80,000 distinct CDR3 sequences. The sample consisted of naive CXCR3- CD8+ T cells from blood. As to subset: CD45RO-CCR7+CD27+CD95- naive CD8+ T cells lacking CXCR3 (TNR3-). This receptor was taken from a human donor in good health. Some clones in this sample may be carry-over from other donors' samples. The rearrangement uses TRBV7-2 and TRBJ2-7. CDR3 sequence reads: CASSLNPGSSYEQYF.